This TCR beta chain came from a study of blood T cell repertoires in COVID-19. Generated by immunoSEQ multiplex PCR, the TCRdb table keeps only in-frame clones and is missing some. The sample includes 200,000 or so clones, roughly 85% of them seen just once. The sequence came from a woman aged 35 to 49 with acute COVID-19. The sample comprised PBMCs or T cells enriched from blood (not recorded which).

The CDR3 sequence is CASSLVAGNTIYF. Written as DNA, the CDR3 is TGTGCCAGCAGCCTGGTAGCTGGAAACACCATATATTTT. The V call is TRBV27, the J call TRBJ1-3; D is unclear. Germline V gene data show CDR1 as MNHEY and CDR2 as SMNVEV (reference sequence). The CDR3 is 13 residues long. With 6 bases removed from V and 2 bases from J, the gap between germline ends came to 8 bases.